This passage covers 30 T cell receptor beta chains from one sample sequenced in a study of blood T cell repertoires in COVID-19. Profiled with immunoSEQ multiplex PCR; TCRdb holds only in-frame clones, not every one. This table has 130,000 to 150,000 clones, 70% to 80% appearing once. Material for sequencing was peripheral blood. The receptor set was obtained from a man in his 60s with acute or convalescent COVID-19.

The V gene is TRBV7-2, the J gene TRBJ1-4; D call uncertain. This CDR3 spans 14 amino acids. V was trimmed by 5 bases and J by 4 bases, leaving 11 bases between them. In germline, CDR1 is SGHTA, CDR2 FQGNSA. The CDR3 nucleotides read TGTGCCAGCAGCCCCGGGAGGCATAATGAAAAACTGTTTTTT. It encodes CASSPGRHNEKLFF.

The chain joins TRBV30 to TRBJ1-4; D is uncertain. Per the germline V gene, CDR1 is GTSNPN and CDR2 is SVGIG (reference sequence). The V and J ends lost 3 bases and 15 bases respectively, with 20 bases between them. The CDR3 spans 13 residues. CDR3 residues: CAWSAVTSGGVFF. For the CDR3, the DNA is TGTGCCTGGAGCGCCGTGACTTCGGGCGGGGTGTTTTTT.

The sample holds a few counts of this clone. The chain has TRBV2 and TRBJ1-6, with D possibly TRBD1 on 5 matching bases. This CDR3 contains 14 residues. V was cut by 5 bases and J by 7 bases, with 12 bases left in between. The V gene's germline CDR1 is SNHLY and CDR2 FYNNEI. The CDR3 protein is CASSWDYRNSPLHF. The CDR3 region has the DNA TGTGCCAGCAGTTGGGACTATAGAAATTCACCCCTCCACTTT. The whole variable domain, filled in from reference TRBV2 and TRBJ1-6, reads EPEVTQTPSHQVTQMGQEVILRCVPISNHLYFYWYRQILGQKVEFLVSFYNNEISEKSEIFDDQFSVERPDGSNFTLKIRSTKLEDSAMYFCASSWDYRNSPLHFGNGTRLTVT.

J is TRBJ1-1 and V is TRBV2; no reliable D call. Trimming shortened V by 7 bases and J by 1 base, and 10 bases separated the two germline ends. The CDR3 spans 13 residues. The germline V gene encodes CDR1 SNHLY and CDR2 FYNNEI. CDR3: CASMTVTNTEAFF. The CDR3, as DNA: TGTGCCAGCATGACTGTTACGAACACTGAAGCTTTCTTT.

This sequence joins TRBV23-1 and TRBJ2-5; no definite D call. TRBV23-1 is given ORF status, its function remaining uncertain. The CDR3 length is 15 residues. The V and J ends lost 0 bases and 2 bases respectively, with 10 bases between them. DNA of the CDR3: TGCGCCAGCAGTCAATCGATCCGAGAACAAGAGACCCAGTACTTC. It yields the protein CASSQSIREQETQYF.

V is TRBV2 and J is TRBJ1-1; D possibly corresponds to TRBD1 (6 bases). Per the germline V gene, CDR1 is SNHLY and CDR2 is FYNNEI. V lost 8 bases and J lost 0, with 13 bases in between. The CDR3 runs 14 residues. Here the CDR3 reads CASGVGTLNTEAFF. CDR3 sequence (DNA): TGTGCCAGCGGAGTGGGGACATTGAACACTGAAGCTTTCTTT.

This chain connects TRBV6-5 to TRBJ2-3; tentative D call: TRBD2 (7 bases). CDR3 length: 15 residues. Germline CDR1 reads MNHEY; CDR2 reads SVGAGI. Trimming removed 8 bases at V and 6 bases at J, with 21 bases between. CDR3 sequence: CASGGTSARGDTQYF. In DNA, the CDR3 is TGTGCCAGCGGGGGAACTAGCGCGAGGGGGGATACGCAGTATTTT.

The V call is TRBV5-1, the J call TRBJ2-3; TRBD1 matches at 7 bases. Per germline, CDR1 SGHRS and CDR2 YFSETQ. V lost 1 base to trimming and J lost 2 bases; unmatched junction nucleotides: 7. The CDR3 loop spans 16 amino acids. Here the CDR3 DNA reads TGCGCCAGCAGCTTGCGAGAACAGGGGCCCACAGATACGCAGTATTTT. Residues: CASSLREQGPTDTQYF.

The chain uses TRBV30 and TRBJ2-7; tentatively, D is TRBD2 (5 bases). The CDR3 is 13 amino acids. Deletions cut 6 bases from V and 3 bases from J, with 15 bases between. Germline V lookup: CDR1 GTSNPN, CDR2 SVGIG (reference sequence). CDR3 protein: CACEGGYFYEQYF. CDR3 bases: TGTGCCTGCGAAGGCGGGTATTTCTACGAGCAGTACTTC.

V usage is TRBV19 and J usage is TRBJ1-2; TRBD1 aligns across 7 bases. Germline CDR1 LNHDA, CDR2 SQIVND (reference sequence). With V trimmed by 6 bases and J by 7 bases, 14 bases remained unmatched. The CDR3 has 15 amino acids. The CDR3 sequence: CASSSTPTGIAGYTF. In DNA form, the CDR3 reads TGTGCCAGTAGCTCAACCCCGACAGGGATTGCTGGCTACACCTTC.

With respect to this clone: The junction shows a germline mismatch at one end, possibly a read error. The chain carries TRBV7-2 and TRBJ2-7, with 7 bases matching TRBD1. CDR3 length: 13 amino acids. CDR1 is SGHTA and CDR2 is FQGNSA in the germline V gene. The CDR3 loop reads CASSSLTGTASIF. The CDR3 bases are TGTGCCAGCAGTTCTCTTACCGGGACAGCCTCCATCTTC.

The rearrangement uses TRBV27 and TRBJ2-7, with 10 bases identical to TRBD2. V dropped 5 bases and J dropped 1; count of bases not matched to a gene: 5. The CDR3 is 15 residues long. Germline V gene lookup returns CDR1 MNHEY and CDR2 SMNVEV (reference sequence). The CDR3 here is CASSRLAGPSYEQYF. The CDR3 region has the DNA TGTGCCAGCAGTAGACTAGCGGGCCCGTCCTACGAGCAGTACTTC.

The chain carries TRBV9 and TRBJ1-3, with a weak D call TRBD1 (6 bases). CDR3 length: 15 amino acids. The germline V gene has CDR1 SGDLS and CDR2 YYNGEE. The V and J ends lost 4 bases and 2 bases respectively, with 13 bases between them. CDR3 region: CASSPGAGAGNTIYF. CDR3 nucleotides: TGTGCCAGCAGCCCGGGGGCGGGGGCTGGAAACACCATATATTTT.

CDR3 bases: TGCGCCAGCAGCCAAGACCGGGACAGGATTTCGTCTAATGAAAAACTGTTTTTT. Protein sequence: CASSQDRDRISSNEKLFF. The V call is TRBV4-1, the J call TRBJ1-4; 8 positions match TRBD1. CDR1 and CDR2 (germline): MGHRA, YSYEKL. The trim removed 0 bases at V and 3 bases at J, leaving 9 bases unmatched. CDR3 size: 18 residues.

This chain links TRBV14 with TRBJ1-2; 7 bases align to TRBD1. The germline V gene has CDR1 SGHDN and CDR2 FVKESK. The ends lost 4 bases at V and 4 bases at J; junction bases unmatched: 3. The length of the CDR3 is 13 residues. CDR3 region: CASSRQGSYGYTF. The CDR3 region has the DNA TGTGCCAGCAGCCGACAGGGAAGCTATGGCTACACCTTC. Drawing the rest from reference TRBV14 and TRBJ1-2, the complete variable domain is EAGVTQFPSHSVIEKGQTVTLRCDPISGHDNLYWYRRVMGKEIKFLLHFVKESKQDESGMPNNRFLAERTGGTYSTLKVQPAELEDSGVYFCASSRQGSYGYTFGSGTRLTVV.

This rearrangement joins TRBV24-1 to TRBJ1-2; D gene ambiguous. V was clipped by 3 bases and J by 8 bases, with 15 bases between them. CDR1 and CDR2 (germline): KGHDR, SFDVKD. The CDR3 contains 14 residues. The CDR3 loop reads CATSDGPGIVGYTF. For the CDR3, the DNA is TGTGCCACCAGTGATGGGCCGGGGATTGTCGGCTACACCTTC.

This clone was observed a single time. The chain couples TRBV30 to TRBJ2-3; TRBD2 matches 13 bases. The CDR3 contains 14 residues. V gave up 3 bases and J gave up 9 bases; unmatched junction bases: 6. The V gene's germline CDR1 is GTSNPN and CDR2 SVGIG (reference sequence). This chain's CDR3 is CAWRLAGGPGTQYF. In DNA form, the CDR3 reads TGTGCCTGGAGACTAGCGGGAGGGCCGGGAACGCAGTATTTT.

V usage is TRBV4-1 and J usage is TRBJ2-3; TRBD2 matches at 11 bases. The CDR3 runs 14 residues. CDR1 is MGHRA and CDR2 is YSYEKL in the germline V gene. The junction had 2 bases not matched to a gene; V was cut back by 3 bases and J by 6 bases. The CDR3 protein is CASSHGLAGDTQYF. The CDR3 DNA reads TGCGCCAGCAGCCACGGACTAGCGGGCGATACGCAGTATTTT.

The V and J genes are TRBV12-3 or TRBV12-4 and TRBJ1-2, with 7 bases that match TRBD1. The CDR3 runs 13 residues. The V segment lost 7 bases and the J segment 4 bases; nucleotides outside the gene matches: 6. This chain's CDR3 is CASTGGQLYGYTF. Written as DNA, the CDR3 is TGTGCCAGCACCGGGGGACAGCTCTATGGCTACACCTTC.

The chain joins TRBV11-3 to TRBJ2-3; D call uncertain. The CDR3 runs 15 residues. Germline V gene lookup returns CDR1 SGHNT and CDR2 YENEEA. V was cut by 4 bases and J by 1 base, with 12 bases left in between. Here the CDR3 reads CASSSLGGGTDTQYF. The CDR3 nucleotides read TGTGCCAGCAGCTCCTTAGGCGGAGGCACAGATACGCAGTATTTT.

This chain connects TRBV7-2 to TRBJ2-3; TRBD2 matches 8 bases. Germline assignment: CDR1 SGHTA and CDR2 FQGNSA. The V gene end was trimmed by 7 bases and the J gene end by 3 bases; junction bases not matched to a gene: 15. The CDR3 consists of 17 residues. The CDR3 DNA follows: TGTGCCAGCACCAAAAGTCGGGTAGCGGGACGTACAGATACGCAGTATTTT. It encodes CASTKSRVAGRTDTQYF.

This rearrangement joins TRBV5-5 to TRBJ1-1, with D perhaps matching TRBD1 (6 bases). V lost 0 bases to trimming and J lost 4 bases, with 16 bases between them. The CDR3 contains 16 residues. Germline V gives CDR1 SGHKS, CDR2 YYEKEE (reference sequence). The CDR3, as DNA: TGTGCCAGCAGCTTGGATTCAGGGGCGGGCTCCACTGAAGCTTTCTTT. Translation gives CASSLDSGAGSTEAFF. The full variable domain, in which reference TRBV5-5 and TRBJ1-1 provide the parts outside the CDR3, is DAGVTQSPTHLIKTRGQQVTLRCSPISGHKSVSWYQQVLGQGPQFIFQYYEKEERGRGNFPDRFSARQFPNYSSELNVNALLLGDSALYLCASSLDSGAGSTEAFFGQGTRLTVV.

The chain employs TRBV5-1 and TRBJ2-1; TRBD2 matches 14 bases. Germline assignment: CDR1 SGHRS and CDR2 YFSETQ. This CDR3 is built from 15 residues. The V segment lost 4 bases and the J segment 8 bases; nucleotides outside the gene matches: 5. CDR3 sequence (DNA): TGCGCCAGCAGCCCGGGACTAGCGGGAGTAGATGAGCAGTTCTTC. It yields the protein CASSPGLAGVDEQFF.

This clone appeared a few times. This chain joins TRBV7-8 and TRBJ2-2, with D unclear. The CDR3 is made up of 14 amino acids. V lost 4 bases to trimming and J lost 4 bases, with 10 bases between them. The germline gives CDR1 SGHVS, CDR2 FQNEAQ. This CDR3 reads CASSSTLTTGELFF. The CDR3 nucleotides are TGTGCCAGCAGCTCAACGCTAACCACCGGGGAGCTGTTTTTT.

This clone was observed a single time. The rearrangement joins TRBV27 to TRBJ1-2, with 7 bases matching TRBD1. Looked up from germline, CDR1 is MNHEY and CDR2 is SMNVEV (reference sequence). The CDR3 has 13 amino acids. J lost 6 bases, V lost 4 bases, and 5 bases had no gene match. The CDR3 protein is CASSYRGLNGYTF. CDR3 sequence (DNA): TGTGCCAGCAGTTACAGGGGATTGAATGGCTACACCTTC.

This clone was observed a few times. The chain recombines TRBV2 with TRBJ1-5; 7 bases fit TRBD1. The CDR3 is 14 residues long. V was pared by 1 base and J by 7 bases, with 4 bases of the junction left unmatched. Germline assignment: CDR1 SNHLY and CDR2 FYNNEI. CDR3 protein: CASSEGTGGQPQHF. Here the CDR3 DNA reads TGTGCCAGCAGTGAAGGGACAGGAGGCCAGCCCCAGCATTTT. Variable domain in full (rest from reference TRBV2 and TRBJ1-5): EPEVTQTPSHQVTQMGQEVILRCVPISNHLYFYWYRQILGQKVEFLVSFYNNEISEKSEIFDDQFSVERPDGSNFTLKIRSTKLEDSAMYFCASSEGTGGQPQHFGDGTRLSIL.

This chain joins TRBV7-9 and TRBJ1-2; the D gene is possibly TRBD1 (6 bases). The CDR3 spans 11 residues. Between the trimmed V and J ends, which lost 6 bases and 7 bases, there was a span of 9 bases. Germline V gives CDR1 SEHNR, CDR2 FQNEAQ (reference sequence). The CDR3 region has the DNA TGTGCCAGCAGGCAGGGGTTTGGCTACACCTTC. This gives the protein CASRQGFGYTF.

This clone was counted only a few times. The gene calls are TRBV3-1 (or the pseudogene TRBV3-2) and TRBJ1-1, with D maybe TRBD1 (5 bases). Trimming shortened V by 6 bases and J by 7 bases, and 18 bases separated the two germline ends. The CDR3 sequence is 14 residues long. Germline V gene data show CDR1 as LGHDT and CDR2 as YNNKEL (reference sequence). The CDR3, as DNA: TGTGCCAGCAGTACCCTGAGGAGGGGCAGTGAAGCTTTCTTT. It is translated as CASSTLRRGSEAFF.

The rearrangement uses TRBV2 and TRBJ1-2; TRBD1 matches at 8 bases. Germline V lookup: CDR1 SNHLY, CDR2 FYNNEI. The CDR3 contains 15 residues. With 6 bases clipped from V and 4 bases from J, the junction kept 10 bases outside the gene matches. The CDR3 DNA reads TGTGCCAGCAGCGAGACAGGGGACGCGATCTATGGCTACACCTTC. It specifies CASSETGDAIYGYTF.

CDR3 bases: TGCGCCAGCAGCCAAGATCCGGCAGGGAACACCGGGGAGCTGTTTTTT. It specifies CASSQDPAGNTGELFF. The V call is TRBV4-3, the J call TRBJ2-2; D call uncertain. The germline gives CDR1 LGHNA, CDR2 YSLEER. Between the trimmed V and J ends, which lost 0 bases and 1 base, there was a span of 9 bases. The CDR3 contains 16 residues.